These 12 T cell receptor beta chains were all obtained from the same sample, sequenced in a study of shared clonotypes between healthy human individuals. Method: immunoSEQ multiplex PCR; TCRdb's copy keeps in-frame clones and lacks some. The sample consists of 2,500,000 or so clones, 80% to 95% of them appearing once. Sample: naive CD4+ T cells from PBMCs. Described subset: CD45RA+ positively selected. The receptor source for this set is a man between 18 and 35 years old in good health. Some clones in this sample may be carry-over from other donors' samples.

The V call is TRBV7-9, the J call TRBJ2-7; the D is unclear. CDR3 length equals 13 residues. The V and J ends lost 10 bases and 4 bases respectively, with 17 bases between them. The germline CDR1 and CDR2 sequences are SEHNR and FQNEAQ (reference sequence). The CDR3 DNA is TGTGCCATCCTGGCCCACCGCTTATACGAGCAGTACTTC. The encoded protein is CAILAHRLYEQYF. The whole variable domain, filled in from reference TRBV7-9 and TRBJ2-7, reads DTGVSQNPRHKITKRGQNVTFRCDPISEHNRLYWYRQTLGQGPEFLTYFQNEAQLEKSRLLSDRFSAERPKGSFSTLEIQRTEQGDSAMYLCAILAHRLYEQYFGPGTRLTVT.

The chain recombines TRBV29-1 with TRBJ2-1; D perhaps matches TRBD1 (6 bases). The V gene's germline CDR1 is SQVTM and CDR2 ANQGSEA. Trimming left V 7 bases short and J 1 base short, with 20 bases between. This CDR3 contains 16 residues. The CDR3 sequence is CSGGGSGAQSYNEQFF. CDR3 coding DNA: TGCAGCGGAGGGGGATCCGGGGCCCAATCCTACAATGAGCAGTTCTTC.

The chain carries TRBV19 and TRBJ1-1, with 7 nucleotides matching TRBD1. Germline V gene lookup returns CDR1 LNHDA and CDR2 SQIVND (reference sequence). This CDR3 contains 12 residues. With 5 bases clipped from V and 11 bases from J, the junction kept 8 bases outside the gene matches. In DNA form, the CDR3 reads TGTGCCAGTAGTGCAACAGGGGTGAGGGCTTTCTTT. Its translation is CASSATGVRAFF.

The CDR3 sequence is CASSESGRDEKLFF. The DNA for the CDR3 is TGCGCCAGCAGTGAGTCTGGGAGGGATGAAAAACTGTTTTTT. The rearrangement links TRBV10-2 to TRBJ1-4; D gene ambiguous. The CDR3 consists of 14 residues. V shed 0 bases and J shed 6 bases, with 8 bases lying between them. Looked up from germline, CDR1 is WSHSY and CDR2 is SAAADI.

V and J are TRBV25-1 and TRBJ1-6; no definite D call. The CDR3 totals 14 residues. Germline CDR1 MGHDK, CDR2 SYGVNS. The ends were cut back, 2 bases at V and 7 bases at J, with 9 bases in the middle. The CDR3 loop reads CASSEGGSNSPLHF. CDR3 in DNA: TGTGCCAGCAGTGAAGGCGGATCCAATTCACCCCTCCACTTT.

The chain employs TRBV4-1 and TRBJ2-4; D may be TRBD1 or TRBD2 (6 bases each). The CDR3 totals 14 residues. From germline, CDR1 is MGHRA and CDR2 YSYEKL. The V gene lost 0 bases and the J gene lost 10 bases, with 13 bases spanning the gap. CDR3 amino acids: CASSQEVADRIQYF. The DNA for the CDR3 is TGCGCCAGCAGCCAAGAGGTAGCGGACAGAATTCAGTACTTC.

The rearrangement joins TRBV19 to TRBJ1-1, with a tentative D call TRBD1 (6 bases). CDR3 length: 13 amino acids. Germline CDR1 and CDR2: LNHDA and SQIVND (reference sequence). V was clipped by 3 bases and J by 3 bases, with 8 bases between them. Here the CDR3 reads CASSIRQDTEAFF. Written as DNA, the CDR3 is TGTGCCAGTAGTATTAGACAGGACACTGAAGCTTTCTTT.

J is TRBJ2-1 and V is TRBV10-2; TRBD2 aligns across 10 bases. J gave up 4 bases and V 6 bases, and 6 bases lay outside the gene matches. The V gene's germline CDR1 is WSHSY and CDR2 SAAADI. The CDR3 has 15 residues. CDR3 nucleotide sequence: TGCGCCAGCAGCCTGGGACTAGCGCAATACAATGAGCAGTTCTTC. Translating it yields CASSLGLAQYNEQFF.

The chain carries TRBV6-5 and TRBJ2-7; D is ambiguous. The CDR3 loop spans 13 amino acids. Germline V gene sequence: CDR1 MNHEY, CDR2 SVGAGI. The V end was cut by 5 bases, the J end by 6 bases, with 14 bases between. CDR3 DNA sequence: TGTGCCAGCAGTCAATCACCACGACGCGAGCAGTACTTC. Protein product: CASSQSPRREQYF.

The chain is built from TRBV6-4 and TRBJ2-7; 9 bases are a match to TRBD2. CDR1 and CDR2 (germline): MRHNA, SNTAGT. Unmatched junction bases numbered 7, after V lost 7 bases and J lost 0 bases. This CDR3 has 15 amino acids. CDR3 sequence (DNA): TGTGCCAGCAACGAGAGGCGGGGGGGCTCCTACGAGCAGTACTTC. It is translated as CASNERRGGSYEQYF.

This clone was observed a single time. V and J are TRBV4-3 and TRBJ2-7; D not certain. Germline V CDR1 and CDR2: LGHNA, YSLEER. Trimming took 0 bases from V and 5 from J, leaving 17 bases between them. The CDR3 has 16 residues. CDR3 amino acids: CASSQDLWVDRDEQYF. CDR3 sequence (DNA): TGCGCCAGCAGCCAAGATTTGTGGGTGGACCGGGACGAGCAGTACTTC.

The chain carries TRBV5-1 and TRBJ2-2; a possible D gene is TRBD1 (5 bases). Germline assignment: CDR1 SGHRS and CDR2 YFSETQ. V was clipped by 4 bases and J by 4 bases, with 14 bases between them. The CDR3 has 15 residues. The CDR3 nucleotides read TGCGCCAGCAGCCCAACGACAGCCGGCACCGGGGAGCTGTTTTTT. It yields the protein CASSPTTAGTGELFF.